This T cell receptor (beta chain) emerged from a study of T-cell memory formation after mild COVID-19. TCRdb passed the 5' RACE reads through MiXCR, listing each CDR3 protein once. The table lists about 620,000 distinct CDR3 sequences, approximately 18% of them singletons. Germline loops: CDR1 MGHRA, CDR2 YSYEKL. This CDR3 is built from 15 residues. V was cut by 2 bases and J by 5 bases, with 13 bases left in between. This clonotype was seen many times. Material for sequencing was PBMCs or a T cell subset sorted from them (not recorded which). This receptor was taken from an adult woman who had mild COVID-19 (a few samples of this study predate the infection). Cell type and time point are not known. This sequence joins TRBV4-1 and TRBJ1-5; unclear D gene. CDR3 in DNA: TGCGCCAGCAGCCAAAAGCCGGTAGTTGATCAGCCCCAGCATTTT. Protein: CASSQKPVVDQPQHF.